This passage covers 5 T cell receptor beta chains from one sample sequenced in a study of Graves' ophthalmopathy and Graves' hyperthyroidism. Researchers took RNA transcripts and amplified TCR beta CDR3 regions from them. After a first-round RT-PCR with HTBI primers, a second-round multiplex PCR was run. TCRdb itself ran the multiplex PCR reads through MiXCR, one entry per CDR3 protein. The table lists roughly 610,000 distinct CDR3 sequences, over 20% of them singletons. The material sequenced was peripheral blood. Receptors originate from a woman under 30 with stable Graves' hyperthyroidism. Some clones in this sample may be carry-over from other donors' samples.

Worth noting for this clonotype: The junction differs from germline at one of its ends, possibly a read error. V usage is TRBV11-2 and J usage is TRBJ2-2; 7 bases align to TRBD2. This CDR3 comprises 17 residues. Germline values: CDR1 SGHAT, CDR2 FQNNGV. CDR3 amino acids: CASSLDRLAVNTGELFF. In DNA form, the CDR3 reads TGTGCCAGCAGCCTAGATCGCCTAGCGGTGAACACCGGGGAGCTGTTTTTT.

This clonotype was observed a handful of times. V and J are TRBV6-2 or TRBV6-3 and TRBJ2-5; D is perhaps TRBD2 (6 bases). The ends were cut back, 4 bases at V and 6 bases at J, with 15 bases in the middle. In germline, CDR1 is MNHEY, CDR2 SVGEGT. The CDR3 is 14 residues long. The CDR3 DNA reads TGTGCCAGCAGTTCCGGAACTAGCCTGAAGACCCAGTACTTC. Protein sequence: CASSSGTSLKTQYF.

This clonotype was counted a few times. The rearrangement uses TRBV5-1 and TRBJ1-2, with TRBD1 matching 8 bases. V lost 2 bases, J lost 3 bases, and 3 bases stayed unmatched. Germline V gene lookup returns CDR1 SGHRS and CDR2 YFSETQ. The CDR3 loop spans 14 amino acids. CDR3: CASSLQTGDYGYTF. DNA of the CDR3: TGCGCCAGCAGCTTACAGACAGGGGACTATGGCTACACCTTC.

This clonotype was seen only a few times. The rearrangement joins TRBV19 to TRBJ1-1; 10 nucleotides agree with TRBD1. With V trimmed by 3 bases and J by 9 bases, 7 bases remained unmatched. Looked up from germline, CDR1 is LNHDA and CDR2 is SQIVND (reference sequence). The length of the CDR3 is 14 residues. CDR3 DNA: TGTGCCAGTAGTATGGACAGGGGGAACCTTAAAGCTTTCTTT. It specifies CASSMDRGNLKAFF. The full variable domain, rest sourced from reference TRBV19 and TRBJ1-1, is DGGITQSPKYLFRKEGQNVTLSCEQNLNHDAMYWYRQDPGQGLRLIYYSQIVNDFQKGDIAEGYSVSREKKESFPLTVTSAQKNPTAFYLCASSMDRGNLKAFFGQGTRLTVV.

A remark on this clonotype: Possible read error: a much larger clone is one base away. The chain couples TRBV4-2 to TRBJ1-1, with D hard to call. Per the germline V gene, CDR1 is LGHNA and CDR2 is YNFKEQ. CDR3 length: 14 amino acids. The CDR3 region is CASSQGGYITGAFF. The CDR3 nucleotides read TGTGCCAGCAGCCAAGGGGGATATATCACTGGAGCTTTCTTT.